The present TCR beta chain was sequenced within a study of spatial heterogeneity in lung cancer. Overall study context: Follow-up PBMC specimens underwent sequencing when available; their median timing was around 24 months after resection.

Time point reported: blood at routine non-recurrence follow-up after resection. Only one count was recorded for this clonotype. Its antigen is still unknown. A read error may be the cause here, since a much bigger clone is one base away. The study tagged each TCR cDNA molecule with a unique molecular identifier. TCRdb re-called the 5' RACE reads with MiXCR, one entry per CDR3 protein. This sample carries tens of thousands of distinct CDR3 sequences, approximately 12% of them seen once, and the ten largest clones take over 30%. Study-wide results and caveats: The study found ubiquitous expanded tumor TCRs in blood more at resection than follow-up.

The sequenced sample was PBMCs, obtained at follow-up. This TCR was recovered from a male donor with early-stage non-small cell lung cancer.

DNA for the CDR3: TGTGCCGGCAGCCTACAGGGGTTTGGGGCCAACGTCCTGACTTTC. It encodes CAGSLQGFGANVLTF. The chain employs TRBV7-9 and TRBJ2-6; TRBD1 aligns across 7 bases. Germline CDR1 reads SEHNR; CDR2 reads FQNEAQ (reference sequence). The CDR3 covers 15 residues.